The present entry profiles one TCR beta chain with its context. A sample-barcoded 5' primer and a J-beta primer mix were used in a second PCR of about 7 to 11 cycles. From each sample, at least 2.5 million paired-end reads containing CDR3 were obtained. Via MiXCR, TCRdb re-called the 5' RACE reads, giving one row per CDR3 protein. The sample holds about 1,400,000 distinct CDR3 sequences, 59% seen once. These data are taken from a study of blood T cells in healthy people across ages. V gave up 1 base and J gave up 8 bases, with 17 bases separating them. Germline CDR1 reads MNHEY; CDR2 reads SMNVEV (reference sequence). CDR3 length: 16 residues.

Sequencing input: blood. V is TRBV27 and J is TRBJ1-4; TRBD1 might be the D (6 bases). The clonotype comes from a man between 18 and 35 years old in good health. CDR3 bases: TGTGCCAGCAGTTTATATTACAGGGTATTTGAAGAAAAACTGTTTTTT. This encodes CASSLYYRVFEEKLFF.